The clone carrying this TCR beta chain was seen just once. The entry originates in a study of blood T cell repertoires in COVID-19. Original methodology: Estimated nucleated cell counts came from reference gene primer amplification. Using immunoSEQ multiplex PCR, the repertoire was profiled, and TCRdb retains in-frame clones only, with some absent. From that table come the V and J calls and clone size; the DNA was used to work out D and trimming. The sample shows a few hundred thousand clones, over 65% of them seen only once. The V gene lost 7 bases and the J gene lost 0 bases, with 16 bases spanning the gap. Germline CDR1 and CDR2: SGHRS and YFSETQ. This CDR3 contains 16 residues.

The gene calls are TRBV5-1 and TRBJ2-2; D possibly corresponds to TRBD2 (7 bases). Sequenced input: peripheral blood. This sequence was found in a man aged 55 to 70 who had recovered from COVID-19. For the CDR3, the DNA is TGCGCCAGCTCCCCTAGGGGGGGTGCGAACACCGGGGAGCTGTTTTTT. Translation: CASSPRGGANTGELFF.